A single T cell receptor beta chain is shown here with its context. What it recognizes is unknown. The germline V gene encodes CDR1 SGHAT and CDR2 FQNNGV. The CDR3 covers 16 residues. V gave up 1 base and J gave up 3 bases; unmatched junction bases: 7. It was with 60 Vbeta and 13 Jbeta primers that the PCR ran. The protocol was immunoSEQ multiplex PCR, while the TCRdb copy is restricted to in-frame clones and leaves out a portion. The sample has fewer than 200,000 clones, about 85% seen once; the top ten hold about 4.4%. These data come from a study of cytomegalovirus exposure and HLA in healthy donors. Findings and limits, study-wide: A classifier reportedly called cytomegalovirus status with high sensitivity and specificity. Among immune exposure information, only CMV serostatus was available.

The TCR was taken from a woman aged 45-59 years in good health and CMV-seropositive. The chain couples TRBV11-2 to TRBJ2-3; the match to TRBD1 covers 7 bases. Sequencing was performed on PBMCs. The CDR3 reads CASSLVQGGLTDTQYF. In DNA form, the CDR3 reads TGTGCCAGCAGCTTAGTGCAAGGGGGCTTGACAGATACGCAGTATTTT.